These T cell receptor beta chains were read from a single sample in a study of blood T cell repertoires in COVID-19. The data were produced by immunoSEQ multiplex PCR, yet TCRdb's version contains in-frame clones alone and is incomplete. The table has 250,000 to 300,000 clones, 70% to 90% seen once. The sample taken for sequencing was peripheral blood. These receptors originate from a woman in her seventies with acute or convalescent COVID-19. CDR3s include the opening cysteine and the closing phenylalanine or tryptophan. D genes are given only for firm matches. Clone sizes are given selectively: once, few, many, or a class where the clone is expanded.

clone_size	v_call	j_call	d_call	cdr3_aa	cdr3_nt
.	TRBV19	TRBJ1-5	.	CANYGDSNQPQHF	TGTGCCAATTACGGAGATAGCAATCAGCCCCAGCATTTT
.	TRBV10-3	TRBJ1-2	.	CAAQTGTASGGVGYTF	TGTGCCGCCCAGACCGGGACGGCATCCGGCGGGGTTGGCTACACCTTC
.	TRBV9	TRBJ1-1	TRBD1	CASSDSGGAVAFF	TGTGCCAGCAGCGATTCAGGGGGCGCGGTGGCTTTCTTT
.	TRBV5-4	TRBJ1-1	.	CASSFGQNRDEAFF	TGTGCCAGCAGTTTCGGACAGAATAGGGATGAAGCTTTCTTT
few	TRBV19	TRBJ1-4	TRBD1	CASSLGTGGREKLFF	TGTGCCAGTAGTCTCGGGACAGGGGGACGTGAAAAACTGTTTTTT
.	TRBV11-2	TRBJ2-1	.	CASSLGHLNNEQFF	TGTGCCAGCAGCTTAGGGCATCTCAACAATGAGCAGTTCTTC
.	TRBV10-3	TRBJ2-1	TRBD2	CAIRGGDASYNEQFF	TGTGCCATCAGGGGGGGGGACGCCTCATACAATGAGCAGTTCTTC
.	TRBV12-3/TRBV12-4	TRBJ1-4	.	CASSSNEKLFF	TGTGCCAGCAGCTCTAATGAAAAACTGTTTTTT
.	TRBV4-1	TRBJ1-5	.	CASSSRTASNQPQHF	TGCGCCAGCAGCTCCCGGACTGCTAGCAATCAGCCCCAGCATTTT
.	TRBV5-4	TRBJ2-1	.	CASSFGTGTAGEQFF	TGTGCCAGCAGTTTTGGGACTGGGACCGCAGGGGAGCAGTTCTTC
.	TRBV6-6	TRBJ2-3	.	CASSPNPGREAGDTQYF	TGTGCCAGCAGTCCCAACCCGGGCAGGGAGGCTGGAGATACGCAGTATTTT
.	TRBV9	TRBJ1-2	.	CASSEPRGYTF	TGTGCCAGCAGCGAGCCCCGGGGCTACACCTTC
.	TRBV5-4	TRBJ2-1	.	CASSPRIAVNEQFF	TGTGCCAGCAGCCCCAGGATAGCGGTCAATGAGCAGTTCTTC
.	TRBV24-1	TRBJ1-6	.	CATNDTEGDNSPLHF	TGTGCCACCAATGATACAGAGGGGGATAATTCACCCCTCCACTTT
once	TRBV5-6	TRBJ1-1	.	CASSFRGLANTEAFF	TGTGCCAGCAGCTTTCGGGGGTTGGCGAACACTGAAGCTTTCTTT
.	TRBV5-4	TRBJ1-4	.	CASSSGPHYTYEKLFF	TGTGCCAGCAGCTCAGGGCCTCACTATACCTATGAAAAACTGTTTTTT
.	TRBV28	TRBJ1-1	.	CASSSSGAEAFF	TGTGCCAGCAGCTCATCAGGGGCTGAAGCTTTCTTT
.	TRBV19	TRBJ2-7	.	CASTPREGGAQNEQYF	TGTGCCAGTACCCCCCGAGAGGGGGGGGCGCAGAACGAGCAGTACTTC
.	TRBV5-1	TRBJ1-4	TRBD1	CASSRREGAGGKLFF	TGCGCCAGCAGCCGCCGGGAGGGGGCGGGTGGAAAACTGTTTTTT
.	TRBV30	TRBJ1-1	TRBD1	CAWSETGVGAFF	TGTGCCTGGAGTGAAACAGGGGTAGGGGCTTTCTTT
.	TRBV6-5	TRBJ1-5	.	CASRQDSNQPQHF	TGTGCCAGCCGACAGGATAGCAATCAGCCCCAGCATTTT
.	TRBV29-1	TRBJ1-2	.	CSVGRLNYGYTF	TGCAGCGTAGGCAGGTTAAACTATGGCTACACCTTC